This entry describes one T cell receptor beta chain. No cognate antigen has been identified for it. No much larger clone is present one base from it, and per-base qualities are unavailable. Based on the germline V gene, the CDR1 and CDR2 sequences are MGHRA and YSYEKL. The CDR3, from cysteine to phenylalanine, totals 16 residues. The sequence is cut down to CDR3 DNA, 48 bases in frame from base 1. A distance of 21 bases separates the germline ends of V and J, which lose 6 bases and 3 bases respectively. Donors were a few dozen systemically healthy Caucasian individuals from Russia aged roughly 6 to 95 years. Each donor gave ten milliliters of peripheral blood, drawn into EDTA-treated Vacutainer tubes. Ficoll-Paque density-gradient centrifugation was used to isolate PBMCs, with at least 6.5 million per sample. Total RNA, at least 6 micrograms per sample, was extracted from PBMCs with Trizol reagent. For every donor, an aliquot of PBMCs went through flow cytometry to measure the percentages of naive CD45RAhigh/CD27high T cells.

Library method: 5' RACE. Instrument on record: Illumina HiSeq 2500. The second PCR ran for about 6 to 12 cycles and used a J-beta primer mix along with a sample-barcoded 5' primer. Each TCR beta cDNA molecule received a unique molecular identifier from a template-switch 5' adaptor carrying 12 random nucleotides. Each sample yielded at least 2.5 million CDR3-containing paired-end reads. First-strand cDNA was synthesized from all RNA with the Mint cDNA synthesis kit, primed by a TRBC-specific oligonucleotide. All cDNA was treated with uracil-DNA glycosylase and then went through a first 18-cycle PCR with the universal primers M1SS and BC2_uni_R. The paper's processing steps were these. For normalization, 1 million high-quality reads, each with a distinct molecular identifier, were randomly selected from each sample. Instead of being binned into consensus sequences, reads with shared molecular identifiers were discarded. MiTCR, with a Q25 quality threshold and the strictest error-elimination algorithm, was used for CDR3 identification, clonotype clustering and error correction. A nonparametric unseen species model using Euler transformation provided a lower-bound estimate of total TCR beta diversity. TCRdb took the public reads, trimmed them with fastp at Q25, ran MiXCR for clone calling and kept in-frame beta chains. Rows with one shared CDR3 protein collapse into an entry with the most common genes and DNA. V and J calls and clone size were set by TCRdb, not the authors. The sample has hundreds of thousands of distinct CDR3 sequences on record, around a quarter of them singletons. Clones ranked in the top ten supply under 9.5% of the sample.

The data originate from a study of blood T cells in healthy people across ages (dated by TCRdb to between 2014 and 2017). For the wider study: In model experiments, template switching captured roughly one uniquely barcoded TCR beta cDNA molecule for every two T cells. The donors were divided into four age groups: young (average approximately 15 years), middle-aged (approximately 39), aged (roughly 60) and long-lived (about 90). For two donors (one aged 18 to 30 and one aged 80 or older), the study analyzed two additional independent replicas of 1 million unique cDNA reads from the same blood draw. Using deep sequencing normalized with unique cDNA molecular identifiers, the study measured how TCR beta repertoire diversity changes with age.

Overall study results and their limits: Estimates of total diversity based on one million sequenced T cells were considered lower bounds and underestimates. Because profiling used bulk unsorted PBMCs, naive and antigen-experienced compartments could not be compared conclusively. There was a strong correlation between observed TCR beta diversity and the percentage of naive T cells measured by flow cytometry. Observed TCR beta diversity per million T cells fell roughly linearly with age, and a significant reduction was already apparent by age about 38. Compared with the aged group, more naive CD4+ T cells, fewer expanded clones and increased TCR diversity were shown by the long-lived group, suggesting age selection. Donor CMV infection status was unknown, potentially confounding age-related changes in expanded clonotypes.

These records were also assigned to another study, of T cells of mothers and their children. As described in the second report: Donors were nine systemically healthy Caucasian individuals: three mothers and their six children. cDNA synthesis used all of the extracted RNA, with about 1.5 ug of RNA in each 15 ul reaction. In the second PCR, the M1S primer introduced both the sample barcodes and 2-4 random nucleotides. Each mother yielded over 9.5 million TCR beta CDR3 reads and each child 2.5 million to 3 million reads. Thymic selection similarly shapes TCR recombination output in related and unrelated pairs, with minor effect from inherited differences. Normalized repertoire overlap was always slightly but never significantly higher in related than unrelated mother-child pairs. No persistent microchimeric T cell clones were detected, at a sensitivity of approximately 90 clones per million clonotypes. Deep NGS was used in the study to compare the TCR beta repertoires of mothers and children and to look for features that separate related mother-child pairs from unrelated individuals. On average, the children were about 10 +/- 4 years old, while the mothers were 40 +/- 4 years old. After adapter ligation was performed with NEBNext reagents, the libraries were sequenced on an Illumina HiSeq 2000 with 100+100 nt paired-end reads. To avoid cross-contamination, the mother libraries and the child libraries were prepared a month apart and sequenced in separate runs. For each donor, somewhere between roughly 450,000 and 2,000,000 distinct TCR beta clonotypes were identified. Naive TCR beta clonotypes were estimated from low-frequency clonotypes matched to each donor's FACS-determined naive share, without sorting.

This TCR was sampled from a boy between 10 and 17 years old in good health. The receptor chain draws on TRBV4-1 and TRBJ2-7; possibly the D gene is TRBD2, per 6 matching bases. Sequenced: blood. The CDR3 has the sequence CASRSTAGGIGYEQYF. The DNA sequence follows: TGCGCCAGCAGATCTACTGCTGGCGGGATAGGCTACGAGCAGTACTTC.